This T cell receptor (beta chain) was recorded in a study of brain T cells in children with intractable seizures. Only cases whose brain tissue showed the highest T cell transcript signatures were sequenced. Pre-surgery treatment included at least one anti-epileptic drug. The assay was immunoSEQ multiplex PCR, and TCRdb's table has in-frame clones only and misses some. The sample includes 62,000 or so clones, 90% to 97% of them seen just once. Study conclusions and caveats: Pre-surgery blood may have been undersampled, hiding some clones. HCMV serostatus was not known, and viral specificity came from CDR3 similarity only.

The germline gives CDR1 KGHSH, CDR2 LQKENI. V shed 3 bases and J shed 5 bases, with 19 bases lying between them. This CDR3 has 16 residues. Note on this clone: Its specificity is unknown.

J is TRBJ1-1 and V is TRBV18; possible D gene TRBD1, 6 bases. The receptor was derived from a boy under two years old with focal cortical dysplasia and intractable seizures. The specimen comprised peripheral blood, sampled at surgery. This CDR3 reads CASSPLGSGVGTEAFF. CDR3 bases: TGTGCCAGCTCACCGTTGGGATCAGGGGTCGGGACTGAAGCTTTCTTT.